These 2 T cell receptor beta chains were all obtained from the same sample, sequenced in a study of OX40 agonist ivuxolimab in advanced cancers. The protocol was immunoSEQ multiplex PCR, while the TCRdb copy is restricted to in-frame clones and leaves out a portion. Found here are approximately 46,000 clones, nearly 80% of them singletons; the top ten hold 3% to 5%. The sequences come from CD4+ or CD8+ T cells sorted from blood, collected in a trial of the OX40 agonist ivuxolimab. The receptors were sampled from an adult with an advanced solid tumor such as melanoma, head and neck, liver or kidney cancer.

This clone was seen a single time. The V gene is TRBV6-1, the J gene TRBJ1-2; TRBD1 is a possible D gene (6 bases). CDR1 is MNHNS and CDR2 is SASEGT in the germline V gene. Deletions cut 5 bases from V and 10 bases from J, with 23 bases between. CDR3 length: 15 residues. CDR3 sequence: CASSKQGPGDMAYTF. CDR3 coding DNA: TGTGCCAGCAGTAAACAGGGTCCAGGCGATATGGCCTACACCTTC.

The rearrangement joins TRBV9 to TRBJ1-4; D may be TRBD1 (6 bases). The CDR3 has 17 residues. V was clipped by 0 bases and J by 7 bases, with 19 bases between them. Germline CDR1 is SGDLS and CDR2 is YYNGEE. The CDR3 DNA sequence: TGTGCCAGCAGCGTAGGATCCTTGGGCAGGGGAGGTGAAAAACTGTTTTTT. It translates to CASSVGSLGRGGEKLFF.